The rows below give T cell receptor beta chains drawn from one sample of a study of T-cell memory formation after mild COVID-19. Via MiXCR, TCRdb re-called the 5' RACE reads, giving one row per CDR3 protein. The sample records roughly 100,000 distinct CDR3 sequences, about 13% being singletons. Sequencing was carried out using PBMCs or a T cell subset sorted from them (not recorded which). These receptors came from an adult woman who had mild COVID-19 (a few samples of this study predate the infection). Cell type and time point are not known. Both conserved end residues are part of each CDR3. Each record gives: CDR3 protein, CDR3 DNA, clone size, D gene, CDR3 length, V gene, J gene. A D gene is named only where the DNA matches it firmly. Clone sizes are given selectively: once, few, many, or a class where the clone is expanded.

CASSPTQSTDTQYF	TGTGCCAGCAGTCCAACGCAGAGCACAGATACGCAGTATTTT	.	.	14	TRBV2	TRBJ2-3
CSARDRGQYYEQYF	TGCAGTGCTAGAGATCGAGGACAGTACTACGAGCAGTACTTC	few	.	14	TRBV20-1	TRBJ2-7
CASSATGGLISYEQYF	TGTGCCAGCAGCGCAACAGGGGGACTTATCTCCTACGAGCAGTACTTC	few	TRBD1	16	TRBV7-2	TRBJ2-7
CASSPRESGELFF	TGTGCCAGCAGCCCTAGGGAGTCCGGGGAGCTGTTTTTT	few	.	13	TRBV12-3/TRBV12-4	TRBJ2-2
CASSWDRGEAFF	TGCGCCAGCAGCTGGGACAGGGGTGAAGCTTTCTTT	few	TRBD1	12	TRBV5-1	TRBJ1-1
CASSLGVTTDEQYF	TGTGCCAGCTCCCTGGGGGTAACAACGGACGAGCAGTACTTC	few	.	14	TRBV7-9	TRBJ2-7
CSASFLTGVTNEQFF	TGCAGTGCTAGTTTCCTCACGGGAGTGACTAATGAGCAGTTCTTC	few	.	15	TRBV20-1	TRBJ2-1
CASSLVQGPAYEQYF	TGTGCCAGCAGCCTAGTACAGGGACCCGCCTACGAGCAGTACTTC	.	.	15	TRBV5-6	TRBJ2-7
CASSTRRDSSEQFF	TGTGCCAGTAGTACGCGTCGGGACAGCAGTGAGCAGTTCTTC	few	TRBD1	14	TRBV19	TRBJ2-1
CATSDLRRGDTGELFF	TGTGCCACCAGTGATTTGCGGCGGGGAGACACCGGGGAGCTGTTTTTT	.	.	16	TRBV24-1	TRBJ2-2
CSARVGGGYGYTF	TGCAGTGCTAGAGTAGGGGGCGGCTATGGCTACACCTTC	few	TRBD1	13	TRBV20-1	TRBJ1-2
CASSRSGSSYNEQFF	TGTGCCAGCAGCCGAAGCGGGAGTTCCTACAATGAGCAGTTCTTC	few	TRBD2	15	TRBV12-3/TRBV12-4	TRBJ2-1
CATSRDLGLAGFQETQYF	TGTGCCACCAGCAGAGACCTCGGACTAGCGGGGTTCCAAGAGACCCAGTACTTC	few	TRBD2	18	TRBV15	TRBJ2-5
CASSTTLGYTDTQYF	TGTGCCAGCAGTACAACCCTAGGGTATACGGATACGCAGTATTTT	.	.	15	TRBV6-5	TRBJ2-3
CASSPTRDPTFATQYF	TGCGCCAGCAGCCCAACGCGGGACCCCACCTTCGCGACCCAGTACTTC	.	.	16	TRBV5-1	TRBJ2-5
CASATSGGAGDTQYF	TGTGCCAGCGCTACTAGCGGGGGGGCAGGAGATACGCAGTATTTT	many	TRBD2	15	TRBV6-6	TRBJ2-3
CATSDRNSYEQYF	TGTGCCACCTCAGACAGAAACTCCTACGAGCAGTACTTC	.	.	13	TRBV24-1	TRBJ2-7
CATSDSYGGGQETQYF	TGTGCCACCAGTGACTCCTACGGTGGTGGCCAAGAGACCCAGTACTTC	few	.	16	TRBV24-1	TRBJ2-5
CASSARVKYNEQFF	TGTGCCAGCAGTGCGCGGGTTAAGTACAATGAGCAGTTCTTC	.	.	14	TRBV6-4	TRBJ2-1
CASSPLAADTDTQYF	TGTGCCAGCAGCCCACTAGCGGCAGACACAGATACGCAGTATTTT	.	TRBD2	15	TRBV11-3	TRBJ2-3
CASSTLEGAQETQYF	TGTGCCAGCAGCACTCTTGAGGGGGCTCAAGAGACCCAGTACTTC	.	.	15	TRBV21-1	TRBJ2-5
CASGEVGEETQYF	TGTGCCAGCGGGGAAGTCGGAGAAGAGACCCAGTACTTC	.	.	13	TRBV27	TRBJ2-5
CASSFPLAGNLSTDTQYF	TGTGCCAGCAGCTTCCCCCTAGCGGGGAACCTCAGCACAGATACGCAGTATTTT	many	TRBD2	18	TRBV7-8	TRBJ2-3
CASSLAAVGGPIQSSYNEQFF	TGTGCCAGCAGCCTCGCAGCTGTGGGGGGGCCAATACAGAGCTCCTACAATGAGCAGTTCTTC	few	.	21	TRBV6-6	TRBJ2-1
CASSLVGQGARTGELFF	TGTGCCAGCAGCTTAGTTGGACAGGGGGCGCGGACCGGGGAGCTGTTTTTT	many	TRBD1	17	TRBV7-9	TRBJ2-2
CASSGGTSGRESSYNEQFF	TGTGCCAGCAGCGGCGGGACTAGCGGGAGGGAGAGCTCCTACAATGAGCAGTTCTTC	.	TRBD2	19	TRBV11-2	TRBJ2-1
CASSSDITQETQYF	TGTGCCAGCAGTTCCGACATTACCCAAGAGACCCAGTACTTC	.	.	14	TRBV12-3/TRBV12-4	TRBJ2-5
CASSPGTGVNTEAFF	TGTGCCAGCAGCCCCGGGACAGGGGTGAACACTGAAGCTTTCTTT	.	TRBD1	15	TRBV6-5	TRBJ1-1
CASSQGFFANTGELFF	TGTGCCAGCAGCCAAGGGTTCTTCGCGAACACCGGGGAGCTGTTTTTT	few	.	16	TRBV4-2	TRBJ2-2
CASSLNGSPYEQYF	TGTGCCAGCAGTTTAAACGGCAGTCCCTACGAGCAGTACTTC	.	.	14	TRBV27	TRBJ2-7
CSARHSIPGQGDHEQYF	TGCAGTGCCCGTCACTCAATTCCGGGACAGGGGGATCACGAGCAGTACTTC	.	TRBD1	17	TRBV20-1	TRBJ2-7
CASSSWTGAYEQYF	TGTGCCAGCAGTTCATGGACAGGGGCCTACGAGCAGTACTTC	few	TRBD1	14	TRBV7-6	TRBJ2-7
CASSPLREWETQYF	TGTGCCAGCAGCCCCCTTCGGGAGTGGGAGACCCAGTACTTC	.	.	14	TRBV7-2	TRBJ2-5
CASSLGQGLDGYTF	TGCGCCAGCAGCTTGGGACAGGGCCTGGATGGCTACACCTTC	.	TRBD1	14	TRBV5-1	TRBJ1-2
CASILAGGTGELFF	TGTGCCAGCATTCTAGCGGGGGGGACCGGGGAGCTGTTTTTT	many	TRBD2	14	TRBV12-3/TRBV12-4	TRBJ2-2
CARDTPSGELFF	TGCGCCAGGGACACCCCAAGCGGGGAGCTGTTTTTT	.	.	12	TRBV23-1	TRBJ2-2
CATSRDVGNNEQFF	TGTGCCACCAGCAGAGATGTCGGAAACAATGAGCAGTTCTTC	once	.	14	TRBV15	TRBJ2-1
CASRVGGAYNEQFF	TGCGCCAGCAGGGTCGGGGGGGCCTACAATGAGCAGTTCTTC	.	TRBD2	14	TRBV5-1	TRBJ2-1
CASSEFGDRVNTGELFF	TGTGCCAGCAGTGAATTTGGGGACAGGGTTAACACCGGGGAGCTGTTTTTT	few	TRBD1	17	TRBV25-1	TRBJ2-2
CASSLPEGMGATQYF	TGTGCCAGCAGCCTACCGGAGGGGATGGGAGCGACCCAGTACTTC	few	.	15	TRBV7-9	TRBJ2-5
CASSGFNNEQFF	TGCGCCAGCAGCGGGTTTAACAATGAGCAGTTCTTC	few	.	12	TRBV5-1	TRBJ2-1
CASSSGFYHQPQHF	TGTGCCAGCAGTTCCGGGTTTTACCATCAGCCCCAGCATTTT	.	.	14	TRBV12-3/TRBV12-4	TRBJ1-5
CASSLGQLYEQYF	TGTGCCAGCAGCTTAGGGCAGCTCTACGAGCAGTACTTC	many	.	13	TRBV13	TRBJ2-7
CASSSPPGLAGVSYNEQFF	TGTGCCAGCAGCTCCCCCCCGGGACTAGCGGGAGTCTCCTACAATGAGCAGTTCTTC	.	TRBD2	19	TRBV7-8	TRBJ2-1
CASSPAARGVVPYNEQFF	TGCGCCAGCAGCCCCGCCGCCCGCGGGGTTGTCCCCTACAATGAGCAGTTCTTC	few	.	18	TRBV4-1	TRBJ2-1
CASSFGEETQYF	TGTGCCAGCAGCTTTGGTGAAGAGACCCAGTACTTC	few	.	12	TRBV7-9	TRBJ2-5
CASSATGSLGDTQYF	TGTGCCAGCAGCGCGACAGGGTCTCTTGGAGATACGCAGTATTTT	few	TRBD1	15	TRBV11-2	TRBJ2-3
CASIPRGGNTEAFF	TGTGCCAGCATCCCGAGGGGGGGGAACACTGAAGCTTTCTTT	few	.	14	TRBV13	TRBJ1-1
CASSYQSNTEAFF	TGTGCCAGCAGCTACCAGTCGAACACTGAAGCTTTCTTT	.	.	13	TRBV7-9	TRBJ1-1
CASSARAVGHEQFF	TGTGCCAGCAGCGCGCGGGCCGTCGGCCATGAGCAGTTCTTC	.	.	14	TRBV7-2	TRBJ2-1
CASSSDRGGNQPQHF	TGCGCCAGCAGCTCCGACAGGGGAGGCAATCAGCCCCAGCATTTT	.	TRBD1	15	TRBV5-1	TRBJ1-5
CASSAGQLPQVPVF	TGCGCCAGCAGCGCCGGGCAGTTACCCCAAGTTCCGGTTTTT	many	.	14	TRBV5-1	TRBJ2-3
CASSHPRRGGTEAFF	TGCGCCAGCAGCCACCCGAGGAGGGGAGGGACTGAAGCTTTCTTT	.	.	15	TRBV4-3	TRBJ1-1
CASSQRGATGGRDTQYF	TGTGCCAGCAGCCAAAGGGGTGCGACGGGGGGGCGAGATACGCAGTATTTT	many	TRBD2	17	TRBV4-2	TRBJ2-3
CATSRAAQETQYF	TGTGCCACCAGTAGAGCCGCGCAAGAGACCCAGTACTTC	few	.	13	TRBV15	TRBJ2-5